This record looks at one TCR beta chain sequence and its context. Participants were aged about 18 to 89 years from approximately 23 US areas. Participants had their cohort set by participant-reported clinical history. The study counted Cohort 3 donors as recovered given two negative PCRs, clearance, or symptom resolution. This record belongs to a study of blood T cell repertoires in COVID-19. The data were produced by immunoSEQ multiplex PCR, yet TCRdb's version contains in-frame clones alone and is incomplete. The table includes some 250,000 clones, about 80% detected once. V shed 2 bases, J shed 2 bases, and the junction held 3 bases outside the gene matches. The CDR3 loop spans 15 amino acids. Germline CDR1 and CDR2: MDHEN and SYDVKM.

The sequence derives from a man aged 40-49 years who had recovered from COVID-19. Sequenced material: PBMCs or T cells enriched from blood (not recorded which). The chain employs TRBV28 and TRBJ2-3; the match to TRBD2 covers 8 bases. CDR3 sequence: CASSLLREDTDTQYF. In nucleotides, the CDR3 is TGTGCCAGCAGTTTACTGCGGGAGGACACAGATACGCAGTATTTT.